Following are 30 T cell receptor beta chains from one sample sequenced in a study of T-cell memory formation after mild COVID-19 (dated by TCRdb to about 2021). The protocol used for the library was 5' RACE. The instrument was an Illumina NovaSeq 6000. TCRdb redid the processing of the public reads, applying fastp at Q25 and MiXCR, and retained in-frame beta chains. Rows with a matching CDR3 protein are joined into one entry that keeps the most common DNA and genes. Here the sample has 250,000 to 400,000 distinct CDR3 sequences; around an eighth occur a single time. 21% of the sample belongs to the ten largest clones. The sample comprised PBMCs or a T cell subset sorted from them (not recorded which). The receptors shown here come from a man aged 18 to 29 who had mild COVID-19 (a few samples of this study predate the infection). The sample titles of this study are shuffled in the database, so cell type and time point are left out; the donor was told from shared clones.

A few counts support this clonotype. V gene TRBV3-1 combines with J gene TRBJ1-2; D gene unclear. V was pared by 7 bases and J by 8 bases, with 14 bases between. This CDR3 comprises 12 residues. Germline V gene sequence: CDR1 LGHDT, CDR2 YNNKEL (reference sequence). The CDR3 spells CASNSPGGGYTF. The CDR3 bases are TGTGCCAGCAATAGCCCCGGAGGGGGCTACACCTTC.

This clonotype appeared a few times. The chain links TRBV7-2 to TRBJ1-6; no clear D gene. This CDR3 contains 12 residues. Trimming left V 1 base short and J 13 bases short, with 8 bases between. The germline gives CDR1 SGHTA, CDR2 FQGNSA. Here the CDR3 reads CASSLGPRPLHF. CDR3 DNA sequence: TGTGCCAGCAGCTTAGGGCCCAGGCCCCTCCACTTT.

The chain carries TRBV5-1 and TRBJ2-7; D is ambiguous. Trimming stripped 1 base from V and 3 bases from J, with 8 bases between. CDR1 SGHRS and CDR2 YFSETQ come from the germline V gene. The CDR3 consists of 13 residues. The CDR3 loop reads CASSLTAFYEQYF. In nucleotides, the CDR3 is TGCGCCAGCAGCTTGACAGCGTTCTACGAGCAGTACTTC.

In nucleotides, the CDR3 is TGTGCCAGTAGTCCCCGGACAGGGTCTAGGGACACTGAAGCTTTCTTT. Residues: CASSPRTGSRDTEAFF. V is TRBV19 and J is TRBJ1-1; TRBD1 aligns across 8 bases. V shed 5 bases and J 3 bases; nucleotides not matched to a gene: 11. Germline CDR1 LNHDA, CDR2 SQIVND (reference sequence). The CDR3 loop spans 16 amino acids.

This clonotype has only a few counts. The V call is TRBV7-2, the J call TRBJ1-2, with TRBD1 matching over 7 bases. This CDR3 region has 12 residues. V lost 6 bases, J lost 8 bases, and 6 bases stayed unmatched. The germline CDR1 and CDR2 sequences are SGHTA and FQGNSA. The chain's CDR3 is CASRPGGSGYTF. CDR3 nucleotide sequence: TGTGCCAGCAGGCCAGGGGGTAGCGGCTACACCTTC.

The rearrangement joins TRBV20-1 to TRBJ1-5, with a possible D match to TRBD1 (6 bases). The CDR3 loop spans 14 amino acids. Trimming pared 1 base from V and 2 bases from J, leaving 9 bases between. Germline V gives CDR1 DFQATT, CDR2 SNEGSKA (reference sequence). The DNA of the CDR3 is TGCAGTGCTAGAGGGACAGCCGGCAATCAGCCCCAGCATTTT. It encodes CSARGTAGNQPQHF.

The V call is TRBV20-1, the J call TRBJ2-3, with D possibly being TRBD1 or TRBD2 (5 bases each). Deletions cut 3 bases from V and 3 bases from J, with 10 bases between. The CDR3 has 13 amino acids. Germline CDR1 DFQATT, CDR2 SNEGSKA (reference sequence). The CDR3 here is CSASRGRTDTQYF. CDR3 bases: TGCAGTGCTAGTCGGGGCCGGACAGATACGCAGTATTTT.

CDR3 protein: CASSRRTGRVGEQFF. CDR3 DNA sequence: TGTGCCAGCAGCCGAAGGACAGGGAGGGTAGGTGAGCAGTTCTTC. The rearrangement uses TRBV7-3 and TRBJ2-1, with TRBD1 as a possible D gene (8 bases). The V gene's germline CDR1 is SGHTA and CDR2 FQGTGA. This CDR3 contains 15 residues. Trimming stripped 5 bases from V and 9 bases from J, with 20 bases between. The variable domain in full, completed from reference TRBV7-3 and TRBJ2-1, reads GAGVSQTPSNKVTEKGKYVELRCDPISGHTALYWYRQSLGQGPEFLIYFQGTGAADDSGLPNDRFFAVRPEGSVSTLKIQRTERGDSAVYLCASSRRTGRVGEQFFGPGTRLTVL.

The chain uses TRBV4-1 and TRBJ2-5; the D gene is possibly TRBD2 (6 bases). The CDR3 consists of 17 residues. Germline V gene data show CDR1 as MGHRA and CDR2 as YSYEKL. Deletions cut 2 bases from V and 5 bases from J, with 21 bases between. The CDR3 loop is CASSQLGGAPSFETQYF. The CDR3 nucleotides are TGCGCCAGCAGCCAACTCGGGGGAGCCCCCTCCTTCGAGACCCAGTACTTC.

In its sample, this clonotype was seen a few times. The V and J genes are TRBV9 and TRBJ2-3, with D uncertain. This CDR3 region has 14 residues. V was cut by 2 bases and J by 0 bases, with 7 bases left in between. Germline V gives CDR1 SGDLS, CDR2 YYNGEE. CDR3 loop: CASSVSRSTDTQYF. DNA for the CDR3: TGTGCCAGCAGCGTTTCGAGGAGCACAGATACGCAGTATTTT.

This clonotype has a handful of counts. V usage is TRBV15 and J usage is TRBJ2-3, with a tentative D call TRBD1 (5 bases). Germline V gene data show CDR1 as LNHNV and CDR2 as YYDKDF (reference sequence). V lost 2 bases and J 0 bases, leaving 18 bases between the germline ends. The CDR3 length is 18 residues. The CDR3 region is CATSRSSSDSPSTDTQYF. The CDR3 DNA is TGTGCCACCAGCAGATCTTCCTCCGACAGCCCTAGCACAGATACGCAGTATTTT.

This clonotype was recorded a few times. This chain joins TRBV5-1 and TRBJ2-5; TRBD1 is a possible D gene (5 bases). V lost 0 bases, J lost 4 bases, and 10 bases lay in between. Germline V CDR1 and CDR2: SGHRS, YFSETQ. This CDR3 is built from 14 residues. In DNA form, the CDR3 reads TGCGCCAGCAGCTTGGGGCTAGACAGAGAGACCCAGTACTTC. Translation: CASSLGLDRETQYF.

V gene TRBV5-4 combines with J gene TRBJ2-3; no reliable D call. Per germline, CDR1 SGHNT and CDR2 YYREEE (reference sequence). Deletions cut 5 bases from V and 2 bases from J, with 12 bases between. The CDR3 has 14 amino acids. The CDR3 spells CASSPERATDTQYF. The CDR3 bases are TGTGCCAGCAGTCCTGAAAGGGCCACAGATACGCAGTATTTT. The complete variable domain, with remaining parts taken from reference TRBV5-4 and TRBJ2-3, reads ETGVTQSPTHLIKTRGQQVTLRCSSQSGHNTVSWYQQALGQGPQFIFQYYREEENGRGNFPPRFSGLQFPNYSSELNVNALELDDSALYLCASSPERATDTQYFGPGTRLTVL.

The genes are TRBV12-3 or TRBV12-4 and TRBJ1-1; D might be TRBD1 (5 bases). This CDR3 is 14 amino acids long. V dropped 6 bases and J dropped 1 base, with 12 bases sitting between them. CDR3 nucleotides: TGTGCCAGCAGAGCGGGACGCACGAACACTGAAGCTTTCTTT. Its protein is CASRAGRTNTEAFF.

The rearrangement links TRBV12-3 or TRBV12-4 to TRBJ1-1, with D tentatively TRBD1 (5 bases). CDR3 length equals 13 residues. V dropped 9 bases and J dropped 1 base, with 12 bases sitting between them. This chain's CDR3 is CASAVGGNTEAFF. CDR3 nucleotide sequence: TGTGCCAGTGCCGTGGGGGGGAACACTGAAGCTTTCTTT.

The chain links TRBV9 to TRBJ2-7, with D possibly being TRBD2 (6 bases). The CDR3 runs 13 residues. Germline CDR1 is SGDLS and CDR2 is YYNGEE. V lost 0 bases and J lost 6, with 10 bases in between. The CDR3 coding sequence is TGTGCCAGCAGCGTAGTCCAGGGAGGCGAGCAGTACTTC. Its translation: CASSVVQGGEQYF.

This clonotype was seen only a few times. The rearrangement uses TRBV6-1 and TRBJ1-5, with a possible D match to TRBD1 (5 bases). Trimming stripped 2 bases from V and 4 bases from J, with 12 bases between. The germline CDR1 and CDR2 sequences are MNHNS and SASEGT. This CDR3 is 15 amino acids long. Written as DNA, the CDR3 is TGTGCCAGCAGTGAATGGGACGGACCAAATCAGCCCCAGCATTTT. This codes for CASSEWDGPNQPQHF.

This clonotype appeared many times. This chain connects TRBV5-1 to TRBJ2-3; tentative D call: TRBD2 (5 bases). Trimming removed 0 bases at V and 3 bases at J, with 8 bases between. Looked up from germline, CDR1 is SGHRS and CDR2 is YFSETQ. The CDR3 totals 14 residues. The CDR3 sequence is CASSLATGTDTQYF. CDR3 DNA: TGCGCCAGCAGCTTGGCAACGGGGACAGATACGCAGTATTTT. The full variable domain, completed using reference TRBV5-1 and TRBJ2-3, is KAGVTQTPRYLIKTRGQQVTLSCSPISGHRSVSWYQQTPGQGLQFLFEYFSETQRNKGNFPGRFSGRQFSNSRSEMNVSTLELGDSALYLCASSLATGTDTQYFGPGTRLTVL.

This sequence joins TRBV12-3 or TRBV12-4 and TRBJ1-2; D gene unclear. V dropped 7 bases and J dropped 0 bases, with 12 bases sitting between them. The CDR3 covers 14 residues. DNA of the CDR3: TGTGCCAGCACCCTCATACTAGCTAACTATGGCTACACCTTC. It codes for CASTLILANYGYTF.

The DNA for the CDR3 is TGTGCCAGCAGCTCGGAGGAGGGGGCAAGACAGTACTTC. This encodes CASSSEEGARQYF. The rearrangement links TRBV7-2 to TRBJ2-7, with D perhaps matching TRBD1 (7 bases). Trimming removed 4 bases from V and 10 bases from J, with 17 bases in between. Germline CDR1 and CDR2: SGHTA and FQGNSA. This CDR3 contains 13 residues.

This clonotype was detected only a few times. The rearrangement joins TRBV5-8 to TRBJ1-3; D unresolved. Trimming removed 1 base at V and 0 bases at J, with 5 bases between. The CDR3 is 14 amino acids. The germline gives CDR1 SGHTS, CDR2 YDEGEE. The DNA of the CDR3 is TGTGCCAGCAGCTTGAGGGCCTCTGGAAACACCATATATTTT. Amino acid sequence: CASSLRASGNTIYF.

This clonotype was observed a handful of times. The chain combines TRBV11-2 with TRBJ2-2; D is ambiguous. The germline CDR1 and CDR2 sequences are SGHAT and FQNNGV. The CDR3 sequence is 15 residues long. The V end was cut by 5 bases, the J end by 0 bases, with 10 bases between. The CDR3 bases are TGTGCCAGCAGCCAGGACGGTCCGAACACCGGGGAGCTGTTTTTT. Translated: CASSQDGPNTGELFF.

The V gene is TRBV7-8, the J gene TRBJ1-4, with D possibly TRBD1 on 5 matching bases. Germline values: CDR1 SGHVS, CDR2 FQNEAQ. The CDR3 extends over 17 amino acids. Trimming shortened V by 4 bases and J by 5 bases, and 20 bases separated the two germline ends. Here the CDR3 DNA reads TGTGCCAGCAGCTCTCAACCGGTGGGGCGGGAGAATGAAAAACTGTTTTTT. Translation gives CASSSQPVGRENEKLFF. Filled out from reference TRBV7-8 and TRBJ1-4, the complete variable domain reads GAGVSQSPRYKVAKRGQDVALRCDPISGHVSLFWYQQALGQGPEFLTYFQNEAQLDKSGLPSDRFFAERPEGSVSTLKIQRTQQEDSAVYLCASSSQPVGRENEKLFFGSGTQLSVL.

This CDR3 is CASSSQPGLEKLFF. DNA for the CDR3: TGTGCCAGCAGTTCGCAGCCAGGGCTGGAAAAACTGTTTTTT. The chain is built from TRBV7-2 and TRBJ1-4; tentative D call: TRBD1 (5 bases). The CDR3 spans 14 residues. Trimming left V 6 bases short and J 8 bases short, with 16 bases between. From germline, CDR1 is SGHTA and CDR2 FQGNSA. Drawing the rest from reference TRBV7-2 and TRBJ1-4, the complete variable domain is GAGVSQSPSNKVTEKGKDVELRCDPISGHTALYWYRQSLGQGLEFLIYFQGNSAPDKSGLPSDRFSAERTGGSVSTLTIQRTQQEDSAVYLCASSSQPGLEKLFFGSGTQLSVL.

The V call is TRBV12-3 or TRBV12-4, the J call TRBJ1-1; the match to TRBD1 covers 7 bases. V was clipped by 6 bases and J by 9 bases; unmatched bases: 10. CDR3 length: 13 residues. The CDR3 nucleotides are TGTGCCAGCAGACCCGGGACAGACGATCAAGCTTTCTTT. This translates into CASRPGTDDQAFF.

The rearrangement joins TRBV6-6 to TRBJ2-1, with TRBD2 matching 14 bases. The length of the CDR3 is 16 residues. In germline, CDR1 is MNHNY, CDR2 SVGAGI (reference sequence). V gave up 5 bases and J gave up 10 bases; unmatched junction bases: 10. This chain's CDR3 is CASSPRLAGGLGEQFF. CDR3 bases: TGTGCCAGCAGTCCAAGACTAGCGGGGGGGCTGGGGGAGCAGTTCTTC.

The chain links TRBV9 to TRBJ1-2, with D hard to call. Germline-derived CDR1 and CDR2 are SGDLS and YYNGEE. The V end was cut by 3 bases, the J end by 3 bases, with 12 bases between. The CDR3 covers 14 residues. The CDR3 DNA follows: TGTGCCAGCAGCGAAACGGGAGGTTACTATGGCTACACCTTC. Its translation: CASSETGGYYGYTF.

This clonotype was seen a few times. This CDR3 is CASNPGVGETQYF. CDR3 nucleotide sequence: TGTGCCAGCAACCCCGGAGTTGGGGAGACCCAGTACTTC. The rearrangement uses TRBV27 and TRBJ2-5, with D unresolved. Germline CDR1 reads MNHEY; CDR2 reads SMNVEV (reference sequence). The length of the CDR3 is 13 residues. Trimming left V 7 bases short and J 5 bases short, with 14 bases between.

This clonotype has more than one count but fewer than ten. The genes are TRBV7-9 and TRBJ1-1; 8 bases map to TRBD1. Trimming cost V 5 bases and J 12 bases; bases outside gene matches: 5. Germline-derived CDR1 and CDR2 are SEHNR and FQNEAQ (reference sequence). The CDR3 spans 11 residues. The CDR3 region has the DNA TGTGCCAGCAGCCAGGACAGGGTGCCTTTCTTT. Translated: CASSQDRVPFF. Combining the CDR3 with reference TRBV7-9 and TRBJ1-1 gives the whole variable domain DTGVSQNPRHKITKRGQNVTFRCDPISEHNRLYWYRQTLGQGPEFLTYFQNEAQLEKSRLLSDRFSAERPKGSFSTLEIQRTEQGDSAMYLCASSQDRVPFFGQGTRLTVV.

This chain joins TRBV25-1 and TRBJ1-6; a possible D gene is TRBD1 (5 bases). Germline-derived CDR1 and CDR2 are MGHDK and SYGVNS. The CDR3 consists of 14 residues. Trimming pared 6 bases from V and 11 bases from J, leaving 17 bases between. CDR3 nucleotide sequence: TGTGCCAGCAGCTCATGGCCCCGGGGCGCACCCCTCCACTTT. As protein: CASSSWPRGAPLHF.